Each of the 7 T cell receptor beta chains below was sequenced from the same sample in a study of post-analysis software for immune sequencing data. Study conclusions and caveats: Patients showed TRBV5-6, TRBV5-1 and TRBV20-1 among five TRBV segments more frequent than in controls.

Their antigens are not known. Included in the TCR beta cDNA libraries were unique molecular identifiers. TCRdb ran MiXCR on the PCR reads and lists one entry per CDR3 protein. In the table there are 750,000 to 950,000 distinct CDR3 sequences, around 53% of which are singletons. What was sequenced was blood. The receptors come from a girl aged 10 to 17 with multiple sclerosis.

This clonotype was counted only a few times. J is TRBJ2-1 and V is TRBV20-1; TRBD2 aligns across 11 bases. With 5 bases clipped from V and 8 bases from J, the junction kept 8 bases outside the gene matches. The V gene's germline CDR1 is DFQATT and CDR2 SNEGSKA (reference sequence). This CDR3 region has 14 residues. CDR3 amino acids: CSAASGGSIDEQFF. CDR3 coding DNA: TGCAGTGCTGCTAGCGGGGGGAGTATAGATGAGCAGTTCTTC.

The chain employs TRBV7-2 and TRBJ2-1; 10 bases map to TRBD2. This CDR3 has 16 amino acids. With 0 bases clipped from V and 6 bases from J, the junction kept 5 bases outside the gene matches. Germline assignment: CDR1 SGHTA and CDR2 FQGNSA. CDR3 DNA sequence: TGTGCCAGCAGCTTAGCGCGGAGCGGGAGGGCCAATGAGCAGTTCTTC. It translates to CASSLARSGRANEQFF.

This clonotype came up a few times. The J gene is TRBJ2-7, the V gene TRBV4-1; 7 positions agree with TRBD2. J gave up 5 bases and V 1 base, and 14 bases lay outside the gene matches. CDR1 is MGHRA, CDR2 YSYEKL, per germline. The CDR3 consists of 17 residues. The CDR3 DNA reads as TGCGCCAGCAGCCAAGGGGGAGTGCTAGCGGTAACTCACGAGCAGTACTTC. Protein: CASSQGGVLAVTHEQYF.

This chain uses TRBV20-1 with TRBJ2-1; 12 nucleotides match TRBD2. Trimming took 1 base from V and 10 from J; bases not matched to a gene: 8. This CDR3 has 15 amino acids. Germline CDR1 is DFQATT and CDR2 is SNEGSKA (reference sequence). The CDR3 sequence: CSARVPSGRALEQFF. The CDR3 DNA reads TGCAGTGCTAGAGTGCCTAGCGGGAGGGCCTTGGAGCAGTTCTTC.

The chain joins TRBV4-2 to TRBJ2-7; D gene unclear. The CDR3 sequence is 15 residues long. V shed 2 bases and J shed 1 base, with 12 bases lying between them. Germline CDR1 LGHNA, CDR2 YNFKEQ. CDR3 loop: CASSQPNGKSYEQYF. The CDR3 DNA sequence: TGTGCCAGCAGCCAACCCAACGGCAAATCCTACGAGCAGTACTTC.

There are a few counts of this clonotype. This chain connects TRBV27 to TRBJ2-5, with D perhaps matching TRBD1 (5 bases). Germline V gene sequence: CDR1 MNHEY, CDR2 SMNVEV (reference sequence). This CDR3 has 14 amino acids. Trimming left V 1 base short and J 1 base short, with 7 bases between. CDR3 in amino acids: CASSLLTAQETQYF. CDR3 sequence (DNA): TGTGCCAGCAGTTTATTGACAGCCCAAGAGACCCAGTACTTC.

CDR3 sequence reads: CASSEADRDTQYF. The CDR3 DNA reads as TGTGCCAGCAGTGAAGCCGACCGAGATACGCAGTATTTT. The genes are TRBV2 and TRBJ2-3; D is ambiguous. Trimming removed 0 bases at V and 5 bases at J, with 6 bases between. CDR1 is SNHLY, CDR2 FYNNEI, per germline. The CDR3 consists of 13 residues.